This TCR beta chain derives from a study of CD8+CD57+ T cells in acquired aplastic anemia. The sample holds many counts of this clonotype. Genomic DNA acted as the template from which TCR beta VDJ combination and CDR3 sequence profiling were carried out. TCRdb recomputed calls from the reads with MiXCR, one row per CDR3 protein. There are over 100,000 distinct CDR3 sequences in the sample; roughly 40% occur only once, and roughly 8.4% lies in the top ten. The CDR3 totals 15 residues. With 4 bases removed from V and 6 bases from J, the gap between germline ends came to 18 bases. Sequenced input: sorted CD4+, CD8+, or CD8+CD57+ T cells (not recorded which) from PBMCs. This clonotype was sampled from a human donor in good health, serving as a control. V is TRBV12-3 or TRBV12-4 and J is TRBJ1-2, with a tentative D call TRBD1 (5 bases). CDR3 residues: CASSSFGGTIDGYTF. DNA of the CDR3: TGTGCCAGCAGTTCCTTCGGGGGTACTATTGATGGCTACACCTTC.